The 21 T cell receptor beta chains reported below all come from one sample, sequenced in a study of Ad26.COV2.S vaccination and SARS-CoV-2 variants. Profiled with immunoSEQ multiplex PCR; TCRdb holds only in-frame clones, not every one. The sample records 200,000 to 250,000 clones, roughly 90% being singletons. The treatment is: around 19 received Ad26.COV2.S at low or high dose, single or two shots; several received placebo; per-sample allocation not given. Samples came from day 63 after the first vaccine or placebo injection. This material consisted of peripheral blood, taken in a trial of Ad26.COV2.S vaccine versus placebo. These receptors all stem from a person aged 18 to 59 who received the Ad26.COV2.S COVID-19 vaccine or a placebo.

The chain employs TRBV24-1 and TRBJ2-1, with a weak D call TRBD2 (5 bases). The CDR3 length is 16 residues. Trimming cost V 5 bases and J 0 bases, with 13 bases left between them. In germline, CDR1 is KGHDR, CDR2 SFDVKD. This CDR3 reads CATSGARGSSYNEQFF. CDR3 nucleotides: TGTGCCACCAGTGGAGCGCGAGGGAGCTCCTACAATGAGCAGTTCTTC.

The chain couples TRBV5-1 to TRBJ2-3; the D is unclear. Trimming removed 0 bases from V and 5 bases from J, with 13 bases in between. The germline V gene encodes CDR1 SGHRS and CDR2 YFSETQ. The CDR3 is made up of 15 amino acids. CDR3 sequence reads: CASSLAAASGDTQYF. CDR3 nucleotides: TGCGCCAGCAGCTTGGCAGCTGCCTCGGGAGATACGCAGTATTTT. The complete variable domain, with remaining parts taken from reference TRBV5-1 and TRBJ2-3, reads KAGVTQTPRYLIKTRGQQVTLSCSPISGHRSVSWYQQTPGQGLQFLFEYFSETQRNKGNFPGRFSGRQFSNSRSEMNVSTLELGDSALYLCASSLAAASGDTQYFGPGTRLTVL.

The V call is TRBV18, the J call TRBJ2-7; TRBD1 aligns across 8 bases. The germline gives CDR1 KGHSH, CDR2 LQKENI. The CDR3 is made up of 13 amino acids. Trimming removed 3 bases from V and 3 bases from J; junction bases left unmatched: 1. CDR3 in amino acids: CASSPGTGYEQYF. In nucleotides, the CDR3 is TGTGCCAGCTCACCTGGGACAGGCTACGAGCAGTACTTC.

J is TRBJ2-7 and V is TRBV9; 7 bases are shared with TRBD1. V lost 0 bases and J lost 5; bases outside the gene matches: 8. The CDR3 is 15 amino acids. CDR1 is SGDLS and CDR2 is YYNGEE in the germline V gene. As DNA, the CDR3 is TGTGCCAGCAGCGTAGAAGACAGGGCGAGACACGAGCAGTACTTC. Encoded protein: CASSVEDRARHEQYF.

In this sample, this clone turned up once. CDR3: CASRFRDEQYF. In nucleotides, the CDR3 is TGTGCCAGCCGTTTTCGGGACGAGCAGTACTTC. The rearrangement uses TRBV6-5 and TRBJ2-7, with unresolved D. V lost 8 bases and J 5 bases, leaving 10 bases between the germline ends. The CDR3 spans 11 residues. Germline V gene sequence: CDR1 MNHEY, CDR2 SVGAGI.

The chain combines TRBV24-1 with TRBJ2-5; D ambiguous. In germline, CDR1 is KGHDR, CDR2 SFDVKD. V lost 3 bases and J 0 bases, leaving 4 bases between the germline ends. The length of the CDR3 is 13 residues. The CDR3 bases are TGTGCCACCAGTGATGGAAACCAAGAGACCCAGTACTTC. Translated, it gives CATSDGNQETQYF.

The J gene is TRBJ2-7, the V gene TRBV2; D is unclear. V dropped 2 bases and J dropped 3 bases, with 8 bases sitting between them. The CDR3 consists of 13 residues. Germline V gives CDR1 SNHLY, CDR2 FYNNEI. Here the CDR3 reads CASSERSFYEQYF. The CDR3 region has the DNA TGTGCCAGCAGTGAACGCAGCTTCTACGAGCAGTACTTC.

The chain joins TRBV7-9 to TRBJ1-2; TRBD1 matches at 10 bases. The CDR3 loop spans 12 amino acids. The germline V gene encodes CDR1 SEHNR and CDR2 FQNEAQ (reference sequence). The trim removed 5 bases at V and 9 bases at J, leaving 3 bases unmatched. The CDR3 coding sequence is TGTGCCAGCAGCCTGGACAGGGGGAGCTACACCTTC. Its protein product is CASSLDRGSYTF.

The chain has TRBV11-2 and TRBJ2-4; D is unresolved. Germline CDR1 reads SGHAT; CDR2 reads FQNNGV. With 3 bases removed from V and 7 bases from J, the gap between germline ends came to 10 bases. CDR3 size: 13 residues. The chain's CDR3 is CASSLEVTNIQYF. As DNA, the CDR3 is TGTGCCAGCAGCTTGGAAGTGACCAACATTCAGTACTTC.

The CDR3 protein is CASSLGTYSTDTQYF. CDR3 sequence (DNA): TGTGCCAGCAGCTTGGGGACCTATAGCACAGATACGCAGTATTTT. The gene calls are TRBV5-6 and TRBJ2-3; D is ambiguous. CDR1 SGHDT and CDR2 YYEEEE come from the germline V gene. The germline V and J ends were trimmed by 0 bases and 0 bases, with 8 bases remaining between them. This CDR3 is 15 amino acids long.

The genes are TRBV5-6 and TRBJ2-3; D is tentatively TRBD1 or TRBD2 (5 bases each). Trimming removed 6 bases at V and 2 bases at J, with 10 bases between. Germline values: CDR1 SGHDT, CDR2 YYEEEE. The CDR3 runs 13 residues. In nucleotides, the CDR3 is TGTGCCAGCACCGCCGGGGCCACAGATACGCAGTATTTT. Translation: CASTAGATDTQYF.

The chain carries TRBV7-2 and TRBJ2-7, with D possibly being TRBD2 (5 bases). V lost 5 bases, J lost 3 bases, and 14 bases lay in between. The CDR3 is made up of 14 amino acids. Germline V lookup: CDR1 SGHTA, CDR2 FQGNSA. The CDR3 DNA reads TGTGCCAGCAGCCCAAACGGGAAGGGCTACGAGCAGTACTTC. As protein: CASSPNGKGYEQYF. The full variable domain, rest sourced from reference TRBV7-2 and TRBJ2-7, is GAGVSQSPSNKVTEKGKDVELRCDPISGHTALYWYRQSLGQGLEFLIYFQGNSAPDKSGLPSDRFSAERTGGSVSTLTIQRTQQEDSAVYLCASSPNGKGYEQYFGPGTRLTVT.

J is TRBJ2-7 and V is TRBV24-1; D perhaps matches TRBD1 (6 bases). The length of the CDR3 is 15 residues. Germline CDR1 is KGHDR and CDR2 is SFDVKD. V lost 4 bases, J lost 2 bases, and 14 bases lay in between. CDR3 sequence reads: CATSDKGGSPYEQYF. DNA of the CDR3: TGTGCCACCAGTGACAAAGGGGGTTCTCCCTACGAGCAGTACTTC.

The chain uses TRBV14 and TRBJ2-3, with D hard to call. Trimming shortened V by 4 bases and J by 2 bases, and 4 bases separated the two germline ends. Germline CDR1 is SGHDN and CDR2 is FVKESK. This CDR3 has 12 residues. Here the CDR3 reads CASSPFTDTQYF. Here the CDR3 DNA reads TGTGCCAGCAGCCCATTCACAGATACGCAGTATTTT.

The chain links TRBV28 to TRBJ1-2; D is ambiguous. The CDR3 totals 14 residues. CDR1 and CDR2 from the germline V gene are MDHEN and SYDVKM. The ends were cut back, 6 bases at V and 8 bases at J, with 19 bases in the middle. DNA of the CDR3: TGTGCCAGCAGCCCGTCAGGAGGGAAATGGGGCTACACCTTC. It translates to CASSPSGGKWGYTF.

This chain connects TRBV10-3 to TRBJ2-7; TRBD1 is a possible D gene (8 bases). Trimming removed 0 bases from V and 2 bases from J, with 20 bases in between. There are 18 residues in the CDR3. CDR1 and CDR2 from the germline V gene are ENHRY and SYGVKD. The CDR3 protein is CAISESTGGESKAYEQYF. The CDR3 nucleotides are TGTGCCATCAGTGAGTCCACAGGGGGGGAATCAAAAGCCTACGAGCAGTACTTC.

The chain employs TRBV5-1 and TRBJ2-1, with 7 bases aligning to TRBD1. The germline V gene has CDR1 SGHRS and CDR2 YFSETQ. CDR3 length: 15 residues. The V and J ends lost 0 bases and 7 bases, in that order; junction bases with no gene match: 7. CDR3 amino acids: CASSLVLTGSNEQFF. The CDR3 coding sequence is TGCGCCAGCAGCTTGGTCCTGACAGGGAGTAATGAGCAGTTCTTC.

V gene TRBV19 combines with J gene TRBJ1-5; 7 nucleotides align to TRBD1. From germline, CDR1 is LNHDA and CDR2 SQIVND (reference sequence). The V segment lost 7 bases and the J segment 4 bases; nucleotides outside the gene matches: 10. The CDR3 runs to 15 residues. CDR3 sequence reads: CASTVTGTANQPQHF. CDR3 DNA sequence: TGTGCCAGTACCGTCACAGGGACAGCGAATCAGCCCCAGCATTTT.

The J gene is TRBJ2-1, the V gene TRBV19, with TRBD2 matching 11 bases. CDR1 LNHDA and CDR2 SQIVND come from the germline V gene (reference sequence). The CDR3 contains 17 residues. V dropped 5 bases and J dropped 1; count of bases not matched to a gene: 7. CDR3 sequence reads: CASSSKTSGDSYNEQFF. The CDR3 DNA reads TGTGCCAGTAGTTCTAAGACTAGCGGGGATTCCTACAATGAGCAGTTCTTC.

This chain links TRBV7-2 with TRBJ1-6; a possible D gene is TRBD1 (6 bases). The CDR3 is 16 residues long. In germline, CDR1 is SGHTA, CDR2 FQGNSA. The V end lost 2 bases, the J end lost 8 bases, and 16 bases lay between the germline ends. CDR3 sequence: CASSLRTRGTYSPLHF. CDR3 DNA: TGTGCCAGCAGCTTAAGAACGAGGGGGACCTATTCACCCCTCCACTTT. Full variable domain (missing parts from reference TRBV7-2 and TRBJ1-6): GAGVSQSPSNKVTEKGKDVELRCDPISGHTALYWYRQSLGQGLEFLIYFQGNSAPDKSGLPSDRFSAERTGGSVSTLTIQRTQQEDSAVYLCASSLRTRGTYSPLHFGNGTRLTVT.

DNA of the CDR3: TGCAGCGTTGGTGGCGGGGGGAGCGACTATGGCTACACCTTC. This sequence encodes CSVGGGGSDYGYTF. This chain links TRBV29-1 with TRBJ1-2; D might be TRBD1 (5 bases). Germline CDR1 reads SQVTM; CDR2 reads ANQGSEA. Between the trimmed V and J ends, which lost 4 bases and 3 bases, there was a span of 15 bases. The CDR3 contains 14 residues.